These T cell receptor beta chains were read from a single sample in a study of cytomegalovirus exposure and HLA in healthy donors. Profiling relied on immunoSEQ multiplex PCR, and the TCRdb table lists in-frame clones only, not all of them. This table has under 200,000 clones, 79% appearing once. Sequences were obtained from PBMCs. All receptors come from a woman in her forties or fifties in good health and CMV-seronegative. CDR3s include the opening cysteine and the closing phenylalanine or tryptophan.

J	V	CDR3
TRBJ1-2	TRBV5-1	CASSLPGDPNYGYTF
TRBJ2-7	TRBV7-2	CASSRDRAYEQYF
TRBJ1-5	TRBV5-4	CASSLGGQGQPQHF
TRBJ1-1	TRBV7-9	CASSDWTGESEAFF
TRBJ1-6	TRBV2	CASMTGGNSPLHF
TRBJ1-5	TRBV27	CASSPRDRGNQPQHF
TRBJ2-3	TRBV19	CASSTPGAGVFWANTDTQYF
TRBJ1-1	TRBV28	CASSPTGMATEAFF
TRBJ1-5	TRBV7-2	CASSFRGPAKAQHF
TRBJ1-2	TRBV5-1	CASSSGPGTVYGYTF
TRBJ2-3	TRBV19	CASSPGSTDTQYF
TRBJ2-7	TRBV13	CASSLSGGATYEQYF
TRBJ2-3	TRBV5-1	CASSLEGIPSTDTQYF
TRBJ2-1	TRBV7-9	CASSPYGGASSYNEQFF
TRBJ2-7	TRBV7-3	CASSLSGPVGEQYF
TRBJ2-7	TRBV13	CASSPSGQVYEQYF
TRBJ1-2	TRBV2	CASRGQGSYGYTF
TRBJ1-2	TRBV6-1	CASRLDRGDWNGYTF
TRBJ2-7	TRBV19	CASSTSASSYEQYF
TRBJ1-2	TRBV13	CASSSGAGVGYGYTF
TRBJ2-1	TRBV6-6	CASSKLGGTSGNEQFF
TRBJ2-2	TRBV4-3	CASSQRTSSGELFF
TRBJ1-2	TRBV19	CATEDRAGNYGYTF
TRBJ2-1	TRBV2	CASSDFSSYNEQFF
TRBJ2-1	TRBV19	CASSIVGLAGNEQFF
TRBJ2-3	TRBV11-2	CASSLALVDTQYF
TRBJ1-2	TRBV5-4	CASSLIGADGYTF
TRBJ1-5	TRBV27	CASSRQFNQPQHF
TRBJ1-2	TRBV30	CAWARDRNYGYTF
TRBJ1-2	TRBV4-3	CASSQDLLGGDGYTF
TRBJ2-3	TRBV7-2	CASSLMGPSQGADTQYF
TRBJ2-7	TRBV15	CATSREAGATYEQYF
TRBJ2-7	TRBV7-9	CSSSLVAGGSYEQYF
TRBJ2-1	TRBV9	CASSTSGTSFNNEQFF
TRBJ1-1	TRBV18	CASSPVQGSDTEAFF
TRBJ2-4	TRBV5-1	CASSERYRGKNIQYF
TRBJ1-1	TRBV6-6	CASRQRGTEAFF
TRBJ2-1	TRBV19	CASSQVRGTSDEQFF
TRBJ2-3	TRBV7-9	CASSLRDISTDTQYF
TRBJ2-4	TRBV19	CASSMMGGAGAKNIQYF
TRBJ1-6	TRBV25-1	CATKGTGRNSPLHF
TRBJ1-6	TRBV2	CASSERGRNSPLHF
TRBJ2-7	TRBV5-6	CASSIGQGSYEQYF
TRBJ2-7	TRBV7-9	CASSSDISTTEQYF
TRBJ2-3	TRBV7-2	CASSSRGTQYF
TRBJ2-7	TRBV7-9	CASSSGTEQYF
TRBJ2-3	TRBV4-3	CASSQVGGGSTDTQYF
TRBJ2-2	TRBV4-1	CASSQEPRTWSGELFF
TRBJ2-3	TRBV5-4	CASSPEVASASDTQYF